The 15 T cell receptor beta chains below all came from one sample that was sequenced in a study of monozygotic twins with inflammatory bowel disease. For each CDR3 protein, TCRdb gives one entry from its re-call of the 5' RACE reads, without DNA. This sample's table has more than 350,000 distinct CDR3 sequences. Specimen: blood. The origin of the receptors is a human donor with ulcerative colitis or Crohn's disease, or a healthy co-twin of an affected twin (not recorded which).

This chain links TRBV6-4 with TRBJ2-1; TCRdb names TRBD2, which stays unverified in the absence of DNA. Germline V gene lookup returns CDR1 MRHNA and CDR2 SNTAGT. The CDR3 extends over 14 amino acids. The CDR3 loop is CASSVGGPGYEQFF.

The V gene is TRBV3-1, the J gene TRBJ2-1; checking the TCRdb D call of TRBD2 is not possible without DNA. The CDR3 sequence is 15 residues long. Germline loops: CDR1 LGHDT, CDR2 YNNKEL (reference sequence). CDR3 sequence reads: CASTLSTSGYNEQFF.

The V and J genes are TRBV12-3 or TRBV12-4 and TRBJ1-5; TCRdb selects TRBD1, and the lack of DNA leaves this call unchecked. The CDR3 spans 11 residues. The chain's CDR3 is CASSGQGNQHF.

The chain employs TRBV5-1 and TRBJ1-2; the D gene TCRdb calls, TRBD1, cannot be checked with no DNA. Germline CDR1 and CDR2: SGHRS and YFSETQ. This CDR3 has 15 amino acids. CDR3: CASSLLTGGDCGYTF. Based on the CDR3 plus reference TRBV5-1 and TRBJ1-2, the full variable domain is KAGVTQTPRYLIKTRGQQVTLSCSPISGHRSVSWYQQTPGQGLQFLFEYFSETQRNKGNFPGRFSGRQFSNSRSEMNVSTLELGDSALYLCASSLLTGGDCGYTFGSGTRLTVV.

The V call is TRBV3-1, the J call TRBJ1-1. Germline CDR1 is LGHDT and CDR2 is YNNKEL (reference sequence). This CDR3 has 14 residues. The CDR3 protein is CASSPRSVNTEAFF. Full variable domain (rest looked up from reference TRBV3-1 and TRBJ1-1): DTAVSQTPKYLVTQMGNDKSIKCEQNLGHDTMYWYKQDSKKFLKIMFSYNNKELIINETVPNRFSPKSPDKAHLNLHINSLELGDSAVYFCASSPRSVNTEAFFGQGTRLTVV.

The V gene is TRBV30, the J gene TRBJ2-1; TCRdb names TRBD2, which stays unverified in the absence of DNA. Germline V gene sequence: CDR1 GTSNPN, CDR2 SVGIG (reference sequence). The CDR3 loop spans 12 amino acids. CDR3 region: CAWSDGRNEQFF.

J is TRBJ2-7 and V is TRBV29-1; the D call of TRBD1 rests on TCRdb alone, since no DNA is present to check it. The CDR3 contains 12 residues. CDR1 and CDR2 (germline): SQVTM, ANQGSEA. The CDR3 spells CSGSLQGREQYF.

V is TRBV5-4 and J is TRBJ2-5. Germline CDR1 and CDR2: SGHNT and YYREEE (reference sequence). The CDR3 totals 12 residues. CDR3: CASSSDSETQYF.

The J gene is TRBJ2-4, the V gene TRBV18; there is no DNA to check the TCRdb D call of TRBD1. The CDR3 has 16 amino acids. Looked up from germline, CDR1 is KGHSH and CDR2 is LQKENI. The CDR3 is CASSPARQGPGDIQYF.

The chain is built from TRBV18 and TRBJ1-2; the TRBD1 assignment by TCRdb is unverifiable without DNA. The length of the CDR3 is 17 residues. Germline CDR1 is KGHSH and CDR2 is LQKENI. The CDR3 loop reads CASSPLMTGDKFGGYTF.

This chain links TRBV4-1 with TRBJ2-1; the D call from TCRdb, TRBD1, cannot be confirmed without DNA. Germline assignment: CDR1 MGHRA and CDR2 YSYEKL. The CDR3 contains 15 residues. CDR3 sequence reads: CASSQEDRGSSEQFF.

The chain recombines TRBV5-1 with TRBJ2-7; TCRdb calls TRBD1, which cannot be checked without DNA. CDR3 length equals 14 residues. Germline assignment: CDR1 SGHRS and CDR2 YFSETQ. The CDR3 here is CASSQQESSYEQYF. The full variable domain, its missing parts supplied by reference TRBV5-1 and TRBJ2-7, is KAGVTQTPRYLIKTRGQQVTLSCSPISGHRSVSWYQQTPGQGLQFLFEYFSETQRNKGNFPGRFSGRQFSNSRSEMNVSTLELGDSALYLCASSQQESSYEQYFGPGTRLTVT.

The chain combines TRBV7-3 with TRBJ2-5. The CDR3 spans 13 residues. Per the germline V gene, CDR1 is SGHTA and CDR2 is FQGTGA. CDR3 residues: CASSLTRKETQYF. Full variable domain (rest looked up from reference TRBV7-3 and TRBJ2-5): GAGVSQTPSNKVTEKGKYVELRCDPISGHTALYWYRQSLGQGPEFLIYFQGTGAADDSGLPNDRFFAVRPEGSVSTLKIQRTERGDSAVYLCASSLTRKETQYFGPGTRLLVL.

The chain employs TRBV19 and TRBJ2-3. CDR3 size: 15 residues. The germline gives CDR1 LNHDA, CDR2 SQIVND (reference sequence). The CDR3 is CASSTPAFSIDTQYF.

The gene calls are TRBV5-6 and TRBJ2-5. CDR1 SGHDT and CDR2 YYEEEE come from the germline V gene. The CDR3 length is 11 residues. Here the CDR3 reads CASSLQRDQYF.